This T cell receptor (beta chain) was recorded in a study of T-cell reconstitution after alpha-beta-depleted transplantation in children. Findings and caveats of the study: T-cell counts and diversity were attributed mostly to newly produced T cells one year after transplant. Recipient T cells and thymic progenitors that survived gave rise to the high TCRbeta diversity observed at day 60 in some patients. Reportedly, only several hundred clones from non-depleted graft cells drove alpha-beta T-cell counts at about two months.

In regard to this clonotype: Its specificity is unknown.

Unique molecular identifiers were incorporated into the prepared TCRbeta library. TCRdb reprocessed the PCR reads with MiXCR, giving one entry per CDR3 protein. The sample includes about 15,000 distinct CDR3 sequences, approximately 5.3% of them seen just once. Trimming cost V 5 bases and J 3 bases, with 8 bases left between them. Germline V lookup: CDR1 KGHSH, CDR2 LQKENI. CDR3 length: 13 residues. This specimen consisted of PBMCs, obtained before TCRalphabeta/CD19-depleted stem cell transplant. This clonotype originated in a boy between 10 and 17 years old with acute lymphoblastic leukemia, due to receive a stem cell transplant. The chain uses TRBV18 and TRBJ1-3, with no clear D. In DNA, the CDR3 is TGTGCCAGCTCAACAACGGTTGGAAACACCATATATTTT. This sequence encodes CASSTTVGNTIYF.